This entry is about one T cell receptor (beta chain). The read terminates 3 residues before the CDR3 end, so the remaining end is supplied by the germline J gene. Clones were read by immunoSEQ multiplex PCR, and TCRdb kept only the in-frame ones, dropping some. The sample table includes about 12,000 clones. These data are taken from a study of T cells in women clearing cervical HPV infection. Overall study: Blood came at first lesion visit for cases, post-clearance for controls.

This CDR3 comprises 13 residues. Germline assignment: CDR1 SEHNR and CDR2 FQNEAQ (reference sequence). V was shortened by 3 bases and J by 6 bases, with 12 bases between the two germline ends. This chain uses TRBV7-9 with TRBJ2-7; D is possibly TRBD1 (6 bases). Material: blood buffy coat. This receptor was taken from a woman aged 18-70 years with a cervical HPV16 infection that either progressed to CIN3+ or cleared (not recorded which). The DNA read from the CDR3 is TGTGCCAGCAGCTTTACTCCAGGGGCCGAG. Translated: CASSFTPGAE. The whole CDR3 protein is CASSFTPGAEQYF. Combining the CDR3 with reference TRBV7-9 and TRBJ2-7 gives the whole variable domain DTGVSQNPRHKITKRGQNVTFRCDPISEHNRLYWYRQTLGQGPEFLTYFQNEAQLEKSRLLSDRFSAERPKGSFSTLEIQRTEQGDSAMYLCASSFTPGAEQYFGPGTRLTVT.